This T cell receptor (beta chain) was identified in a study of T-cell memory formation after mild COVID-19. One entry per CDR3 protein, called by TCRdb with MiXCR from the 5' RACE reads. The sample has about 45,000 distinct CDR3 sequences; 7.3% are singletons. General observations from the study: Second-wave clones reaching peak frequency on day 37 lacked confirmed SARS-CoV-2 specificity.

This clonotype was counted only a few times. Its antigen is still unknown. This clonotype originated in a young man who had mild COVID-19 (a few samples of this study predate the infection). Cell type and time point are not known. Specimen: PBMCs or a T cell subset sorted from them (not recorded which).

CDR3 residues: CSARVVSGANVLTF. The DNA for the CDR3 is TGCAGTGCTAGAGTGGTTTCTGGGGCCAACGTCCTGACTTTC. The chain couples TRBV20-1 to TRBJ2-6; D remains ambiguous. The V gene's germline CDR1 is DFQATT and CDR2 SNEGSKA (reference sequence). The V gene lost 1 base and the J gene lost 1 base, with 5 bases spanning the gap. This CDR3 comprises 14 residues.